This record concerns one TCR beta chain sequence. The antigen is unknown. This entry comes from a study of T cells in localized non-small cell lung cancer. The study, taken as a whole, reports: Greater blood T cell density accompanied longer overall survival. Tumor trailed uninvolved adjacent lung in T cell clonality, which peaked there.

Here immunoSEQ multiplex PCR was the method, and the copy in TCRdb shows in-frame clones only, minus some. This sample has some 28,000 clones; about 90% occur once, and the top ten carry 2.5% to 3%. The source material was peripheral blood, sampled before any cancer treatment. The TCR was taken from a woman aged 18 to 55 with stage I lung adenocarcinoma.

The CDR3 DNA follows: TGTGCCAGTAGCGGGAGCTCCTACAATGAGCAGTTCTTC. Protein: CASSGSSYNEQFF. The gene calls are TRBV27 and TRBJ2-1; 9 nucleotides align to TRBD2. V shed 9 bases, J shed 0 bases, and the junction held 0 bases outside the gene matches. The CDR3 covers 13 residues. CDR1 and CDR2 from the germline V gene are MNHEY and SMNVEV (reference sequence).